This T cell receptor beta chain emerged from a study of technical replicates of blood from a few donors. The table lists this clone with a count of one. Profiling relied on immunoSEQ multiplex PCR, and the TCRdb table lists in-frame clones only, not all of them. The sample yields 50,000 to 80,000 clones, approximately 90% seen once. The TCR sequence derives from a human donor in good health. Some clones in this sample may be carry-over from other donors' samples. What was sequenced was PBMCs.

The CDR3 DNA is TGTGCCAGCAGTTTCTTCACAGCAAACGGAAATCAGCCCCAGCATTTT. Its protein is CASSFFTANGNQPQHF. The genes are TRBV28 and TRBJ1-5; no definite D call. The germline V and J ends were trimmed by 3 bases and 4 bases, with 16 bases remaining between them. In germline, CDR1 is MDHEN, CDR2 SYDVKM. This CDR3 spans 16 amino acids. Together with reference TRBV28 and TRBJ1-5, the CDR3 gives the full variable domain: DVKVTQSSRYLVKRTGEKVFLECVQDMDHENMFWYRQDPGLGLRLIYFSYDVKMKEKGDIPEGYSVSREKKERFSLILESASTNQTSMYLCASSFFTANGNQPQHFGDGTRLSIL.